This TCR beta chain came from a study of T-cell reconstitution after alpha-beta-depleted transplantation in children. V lost 7 bases to trimming and J lost 9 bases, with 18 bases between them. Germline V gene data show CDR1 as SQVTM and CDR2 as ANQGSEA. CDR3 length: 12 amino acids. Library preparation (for TCRbeta) was performed with unique molecular identifiers. TCRdb called the PCR reads again in MiXCR, with one record for every CDR3 protein. The table shows some 390,000 distinct CDR3 sequences, with 20% occurring only once. The receptor's source is a human donor who donated a stem cell graft to a child with acute myeloid leukemia. The sequences come from PBMCs from the stem cell graft donor, collected from the stem cell graft. This chain links TRBV29-1 with TRBJ2-5, with D perhaps matching TRBD2 (7 bases). CDR3 sequence reads: CSAEGGERAQYF. The CDR3 DNA follows: TGCAGCGCCGAGGGGGGGGAAAGAGCCCAGTACTTC.